This TCR beta chain was identified in a study of blood T cell repertoires in COVID-19. Original data processing: From reference gene primer amplification, estimates of nucleated cell counts were derived. The assay was immunoSEQ multiplex PCR, and TCRdb's table has in-frame clones only and misses some. V, J and clone size derive from that table, while D and trimming were established from the DNA sequence. The sample records some 300,000 clones, over 85% being singletons. This CDR3 spans 15 amino acids. V was clipped by 3 bases and J by 4 bases; unmatched bases: 8. CDR1 and CDR2 from the germline V gene are SGHTA and FQGNSA.

The sample was PBMCs or T cells enriched from blood (not recorded which). This chain joins TRBV7-2 and TRBJ2-7; 8 bases are shared with TRBD2. This receptor was obtained from a woman aged 45-65 years who had been exposed to COVID-19. CDR3 sequence (DNA): TGTGCCAGCAGCTTCGACGGGGGGGAGTGGTACGAGCAGTACTTC. It encodes CASSFDGGEWYEQYF.